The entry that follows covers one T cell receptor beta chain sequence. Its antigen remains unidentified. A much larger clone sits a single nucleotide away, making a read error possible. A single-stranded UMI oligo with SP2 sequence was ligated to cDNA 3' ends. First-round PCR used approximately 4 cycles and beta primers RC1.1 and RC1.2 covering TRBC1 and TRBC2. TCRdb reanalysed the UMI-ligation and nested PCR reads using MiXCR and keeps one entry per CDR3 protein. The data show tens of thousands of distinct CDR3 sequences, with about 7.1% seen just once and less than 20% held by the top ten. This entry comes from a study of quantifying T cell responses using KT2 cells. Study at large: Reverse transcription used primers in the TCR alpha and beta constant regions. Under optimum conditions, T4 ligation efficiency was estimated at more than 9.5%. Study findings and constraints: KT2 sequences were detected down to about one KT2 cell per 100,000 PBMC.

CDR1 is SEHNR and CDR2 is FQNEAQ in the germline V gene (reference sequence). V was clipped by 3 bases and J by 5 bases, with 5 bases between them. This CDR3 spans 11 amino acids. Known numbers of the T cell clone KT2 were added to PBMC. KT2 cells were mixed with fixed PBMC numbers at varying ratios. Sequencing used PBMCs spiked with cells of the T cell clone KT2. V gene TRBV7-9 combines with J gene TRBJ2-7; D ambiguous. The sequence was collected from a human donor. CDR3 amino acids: CASSFYHEQYF. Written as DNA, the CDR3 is TGTGCCAGCAGCTTCTACCACGAGCAGTACTTC. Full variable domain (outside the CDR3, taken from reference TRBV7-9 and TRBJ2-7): DTGVSQNPRHKITKRGQNVTFRCDPISEHNRLYWYRQTLGQGPEFLTYFQNEAQLEKSRLLSDRFSAERPKGSFSTLEIQRTEQGDSAMYLCASSFYHEQYFGPGTRLTVT.